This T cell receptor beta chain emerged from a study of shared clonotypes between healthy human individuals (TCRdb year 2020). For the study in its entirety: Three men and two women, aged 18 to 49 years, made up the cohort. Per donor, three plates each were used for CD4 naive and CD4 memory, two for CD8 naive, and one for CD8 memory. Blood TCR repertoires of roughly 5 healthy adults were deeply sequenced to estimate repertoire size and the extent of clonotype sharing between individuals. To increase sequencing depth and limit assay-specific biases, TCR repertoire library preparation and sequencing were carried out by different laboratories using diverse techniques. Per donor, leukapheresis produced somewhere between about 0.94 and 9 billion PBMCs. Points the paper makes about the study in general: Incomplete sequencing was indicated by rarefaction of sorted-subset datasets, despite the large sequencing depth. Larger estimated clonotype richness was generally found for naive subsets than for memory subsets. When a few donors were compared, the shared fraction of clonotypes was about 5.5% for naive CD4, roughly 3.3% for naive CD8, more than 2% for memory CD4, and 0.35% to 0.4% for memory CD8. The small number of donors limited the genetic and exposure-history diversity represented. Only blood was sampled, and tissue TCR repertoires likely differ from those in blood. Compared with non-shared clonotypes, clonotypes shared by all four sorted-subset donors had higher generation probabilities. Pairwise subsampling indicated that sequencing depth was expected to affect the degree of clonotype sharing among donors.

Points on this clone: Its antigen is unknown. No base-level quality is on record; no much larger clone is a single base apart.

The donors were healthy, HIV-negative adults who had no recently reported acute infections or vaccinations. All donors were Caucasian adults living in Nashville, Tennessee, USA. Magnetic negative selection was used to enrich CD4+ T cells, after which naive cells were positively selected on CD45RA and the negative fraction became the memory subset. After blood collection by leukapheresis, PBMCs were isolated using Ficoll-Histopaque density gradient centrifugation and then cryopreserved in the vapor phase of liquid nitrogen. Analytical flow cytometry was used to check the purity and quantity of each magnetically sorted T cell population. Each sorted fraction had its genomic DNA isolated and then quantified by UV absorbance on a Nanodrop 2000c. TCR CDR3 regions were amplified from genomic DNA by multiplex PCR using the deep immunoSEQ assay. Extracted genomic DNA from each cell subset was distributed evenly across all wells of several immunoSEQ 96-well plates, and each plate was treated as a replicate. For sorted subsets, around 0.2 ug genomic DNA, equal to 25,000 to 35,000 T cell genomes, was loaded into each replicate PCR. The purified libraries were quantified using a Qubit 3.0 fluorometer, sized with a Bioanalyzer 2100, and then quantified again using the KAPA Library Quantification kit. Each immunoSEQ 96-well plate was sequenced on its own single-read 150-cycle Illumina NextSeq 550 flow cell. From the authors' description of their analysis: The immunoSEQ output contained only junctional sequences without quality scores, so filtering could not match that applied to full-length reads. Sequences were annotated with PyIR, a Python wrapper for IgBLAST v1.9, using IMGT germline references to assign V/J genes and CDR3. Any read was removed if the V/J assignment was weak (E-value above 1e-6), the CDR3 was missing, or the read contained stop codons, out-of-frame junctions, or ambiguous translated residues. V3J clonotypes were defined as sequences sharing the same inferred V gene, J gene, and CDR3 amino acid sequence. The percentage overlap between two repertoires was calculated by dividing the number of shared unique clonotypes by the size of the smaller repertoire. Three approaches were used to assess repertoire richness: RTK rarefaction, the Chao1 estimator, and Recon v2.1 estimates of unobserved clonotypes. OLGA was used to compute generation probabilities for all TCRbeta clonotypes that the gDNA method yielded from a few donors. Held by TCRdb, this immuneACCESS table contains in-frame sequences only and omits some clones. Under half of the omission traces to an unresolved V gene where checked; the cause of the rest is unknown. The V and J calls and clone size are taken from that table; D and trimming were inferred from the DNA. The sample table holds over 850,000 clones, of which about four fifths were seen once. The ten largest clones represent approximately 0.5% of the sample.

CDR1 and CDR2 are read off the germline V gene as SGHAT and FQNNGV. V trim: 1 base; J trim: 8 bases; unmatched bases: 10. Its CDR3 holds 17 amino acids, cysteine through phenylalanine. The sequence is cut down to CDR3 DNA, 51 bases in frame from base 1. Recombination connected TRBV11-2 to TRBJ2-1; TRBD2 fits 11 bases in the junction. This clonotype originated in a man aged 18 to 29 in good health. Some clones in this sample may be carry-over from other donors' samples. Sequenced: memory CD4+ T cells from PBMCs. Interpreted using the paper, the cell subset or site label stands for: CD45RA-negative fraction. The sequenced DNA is TGTGCCAGCAGCTTAGTCCTCCTAGCGGGAGGATCCCATGAGCAGTTCTTC. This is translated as CASSLVLLAGGSHEQFF.